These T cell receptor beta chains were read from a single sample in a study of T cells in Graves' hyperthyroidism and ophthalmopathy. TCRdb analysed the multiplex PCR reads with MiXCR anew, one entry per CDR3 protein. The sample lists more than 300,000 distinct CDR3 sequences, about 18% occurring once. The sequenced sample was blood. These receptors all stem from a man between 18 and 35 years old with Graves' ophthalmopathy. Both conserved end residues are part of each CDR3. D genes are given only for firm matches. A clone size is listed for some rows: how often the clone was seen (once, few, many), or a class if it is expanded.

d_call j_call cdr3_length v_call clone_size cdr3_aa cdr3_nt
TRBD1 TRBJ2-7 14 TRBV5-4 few CASSTSGGPYEQYF TGTGCCAGCAGCACTTCAGGGGGCCCCTACGAGCAGTACTTC
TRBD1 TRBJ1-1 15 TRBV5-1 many CASSKDRVVDTEAFF TGCGCCAGCAGCAAGGACAGGGTCGTCGACACTGAAGCTTTCTTT
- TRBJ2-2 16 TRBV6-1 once CASSGFGGYNTGELFF TGTGCCAGCAGTGGTTTTGGCGGGTATAACACCGGGGAGCTGTTTTTT
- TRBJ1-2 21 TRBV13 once CASSSLKARHRSYSGRYGYTF TGTGCCAGCAGCTCATTAAAGGCTCGGCACAGGTCGTATTCCGGAAGATATGGCTACACCTTC
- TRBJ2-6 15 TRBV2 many CASSGENSGANVLTF TGTGCCAGCAGTGGAGAAAATTCTGGGGCCAACGTCCTGACTTTC
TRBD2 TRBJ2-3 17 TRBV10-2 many CASSETRLAGGRDTQYF TGCGCCAGCAGTGAGACCCGCCTAGCGGGGGGGCGGGATACGCAGTATTTT
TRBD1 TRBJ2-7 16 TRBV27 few CASSFSIPGQGYEQYF TGTGCCAGCAGTTTTTCCATTCCGGGACAGGGCTACGAGCAGTACTTC
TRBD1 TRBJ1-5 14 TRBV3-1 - CASSRPGGGQPQHF TGTGCCAGCAGCCGCCCGGGAGGGGGCCAGCCCCAGCATTTT
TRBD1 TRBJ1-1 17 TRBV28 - CASNRSGVRGRGTEAFF TGTGCCAGCAACCGGTCGGGGGTCAGGGGGCGAGGCACTGAAGCTTTCTTT
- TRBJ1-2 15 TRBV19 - CASSILYTDHYGYTF TGTGCCAGTAGTATCCTCTACACCGACCACTATGGCTACACCTTC
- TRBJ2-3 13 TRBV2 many CASREGGADTQYF TGTGCCAGCAGGGAGGGCGGGGCAGATACGCAGTATTTT
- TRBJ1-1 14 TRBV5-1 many CASTPTDPASEAFF TGCGCCAGCACCCCCACAGACCCCGCATCTGAAGCTTTCTTT
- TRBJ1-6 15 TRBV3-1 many CASSHENTGGSPLHF TGTGCCAGCAGCCACGAGAATACCGGAGGATCACCCCTCCACTTT
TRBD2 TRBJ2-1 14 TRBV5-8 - CASSLRGGYNEQFF TGTGCCAGCAGCTTGCGGGGGGGCTACAATGAGCAGTTCTTC
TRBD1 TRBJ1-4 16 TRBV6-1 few CASSESGAEGAGKLFF TGTGCCAGCAGTGAAAGCGGAGCGGAGGGGGCTGGAAAACTGTTTTTT
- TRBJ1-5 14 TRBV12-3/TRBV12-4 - CASSTHNSNQPQHF TGTGCCAGCAGTACCCACAATAGCAATCAGCCCCAGCATTTT
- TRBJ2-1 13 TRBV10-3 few CAISDGAYNEQFF TGTGCCATCAGTGATGGCGCTTACAATGAGCAGTTCTTC
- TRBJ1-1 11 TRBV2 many CASSEWGHAFF TGTGCCAGCAGTGAATGGGGGCATGCTTTCTTT
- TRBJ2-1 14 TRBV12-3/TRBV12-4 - CASSSRAVANEQFF TGTGCCAGCAGTTCCAGGGCAGTCGCCAATGAGCAGTTCTTC
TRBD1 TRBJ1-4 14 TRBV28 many CASSTTGTNEKLFF TGTGCCAGCAGTACGACAGGGACTAATGAAAAACTGTTTTTT
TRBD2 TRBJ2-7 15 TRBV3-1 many CASSQNSGGMDEQYF TGTGCCAGCAGCCAGAATAGCGGGGGGATGGACGAGCAGTACTTC
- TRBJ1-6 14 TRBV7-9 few CASSSIYYDSPLHF TGTGCCAGCAGCTCGATCTACTATGATTCACCCCTCCACTTT
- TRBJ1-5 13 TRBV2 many CASKFDGNQPQHF TGTGCCAGCAAGTTCGACGGTAATCAGCCCCAGCATTTT
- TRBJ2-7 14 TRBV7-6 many CASSLAEDGYEQYF TGTGCCAGCAGCTTAGCTGAGGACGGCTACGAGCAGTACTTC
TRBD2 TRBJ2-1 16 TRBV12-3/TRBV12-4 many CASSLELAGAYNEQFF TGTGCCAGCAGTTTAGAACTAGCGGGGGCATACAATGAGCAGTTCTTC
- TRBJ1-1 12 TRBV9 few CASSVETGEAFF TGTGCCAGCAGCGTAGAGACAGGTGAAGCTTTCTTT
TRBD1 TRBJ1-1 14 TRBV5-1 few CASSFGQEGAEAFF TGCGCCAGCAGCTTTGGACAGGAGGGCGCTGAAGCTTTCTTT
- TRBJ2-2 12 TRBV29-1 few CSVRRGSGELFF TGCAGCGTCCGGCGAGGGTCCGGGGAGCTGTTTTTT
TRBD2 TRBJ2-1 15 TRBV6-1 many CASTAGTSGAGEQFF TGTGCCAGCACCGCCGGGACTAGCGGGGCGGGTGAGCAGTTCTTC
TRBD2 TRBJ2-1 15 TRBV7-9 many CASNAIAGSYNEQFF TGTGCCAGCAACGCAATAGCGGGGTCCTACAATGAGCAGTTCTTC
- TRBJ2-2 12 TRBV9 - CASSLPTGELFF TGTGCCAGCAGCCTCCCCACCGGGGAGCTGTTTTTT
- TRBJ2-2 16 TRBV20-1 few CSAPETLTGITGELFF TGCAGTGCTCCCGAAACCCTCACAGGGATAACCGGGGAGCTGTTTTTT
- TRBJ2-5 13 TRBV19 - CASSIEEGETQYF TGTGCCAGTAGTATAGAAGAGGGAGAGACCCAGTACTTC
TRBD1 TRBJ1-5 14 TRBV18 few CASSPDRVPGPQHF TGTGCCAGCTCACCCGACAGGGTCCCCGGCCCCCAGCATTTT
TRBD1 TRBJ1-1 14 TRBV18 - CASSQTGGRAEAFF TGTGCCAGCTCACAGACAGGGGGCAGGGCTGAAGCTTTCTTT
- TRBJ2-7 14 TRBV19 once CASSILSGHNEQYF TGTGCCAGTAGTATTCTTAGCGGACACAATGAGCAGTACTTC
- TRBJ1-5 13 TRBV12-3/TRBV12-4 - CASTPGGLGDQHF TGTGCCAGCACCCCCGGCGGTTTAGGGGACCAGCATTTT
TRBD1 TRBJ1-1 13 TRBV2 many CASGLGQGSEAFF TGTGCCAGTGGTTTAGGACAGGGGTCTGAAGCTTTCTTT
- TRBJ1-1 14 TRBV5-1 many CATAIGTSNTEAFF TGCGCCACCGCAATCGGGACTTCGAACACTGAAGCTTTCTTT
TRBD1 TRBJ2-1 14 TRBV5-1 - CASSPGQGWNEQFF TGCGCCAGCAGCCCGGGACAGGGGTGGAATGAGCAGTTCTTC
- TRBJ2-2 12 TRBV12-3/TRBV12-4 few CASSFRGGELFF TGTGCCAGCAGTTTTAGGGGGGGGGAGCTGTTTTTT
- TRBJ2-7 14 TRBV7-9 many CASSLAAGVDEQYF TGTGCCAGCAGCTTAGCAGCAGGGGTTGACGAGCAGTACTTC
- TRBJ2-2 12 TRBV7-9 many CASPKPSGELFF TGTGCCAGTCCGAAGCCGTCCGGGGAGCTGTTTTTT
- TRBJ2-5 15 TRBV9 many CASSAGGTAQETQYF TGTGCCAGCAGCGCCGGCGGGACAGCTCAAGAGACCCAGTACTTC
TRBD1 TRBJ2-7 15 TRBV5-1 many CASSVAGTGFYEQYF TGCGCCAGCAGCGTGGCCGGGACAGGGTTCTACGAGCAGTACTTC
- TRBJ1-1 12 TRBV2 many CAGSRGNTEAFF TGTGCCGGTTCCAGGGGGAACACTGAAGCTTTCTTT
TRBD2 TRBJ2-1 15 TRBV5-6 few CASTPLAGLSNEQFF TGTGCCAGCACGCCTCTAGCGGGGTTATCCAATGAGCAGTTCTTC
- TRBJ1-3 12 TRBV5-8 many CASSFFDNTIYF TGTGCCAGCAGCTTTTTCGACAACACCATATATTTT
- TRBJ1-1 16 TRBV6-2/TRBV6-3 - CASSPREGERYTEAFF TGTGCCAGCAGTCCCCGGGAGGGCGAAAGGTACACTGAAGCTTTCTTT
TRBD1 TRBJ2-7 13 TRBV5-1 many CASSFTTGREQYF TGCGCCAGCAGCTTTACGACAGGGCGCGAGCAGTACTTC
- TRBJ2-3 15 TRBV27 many CASSLYRDTTDTQYF TGTGCCAGCAGTTTGTACAGGGACACCACAGATACGCAGTATTTT